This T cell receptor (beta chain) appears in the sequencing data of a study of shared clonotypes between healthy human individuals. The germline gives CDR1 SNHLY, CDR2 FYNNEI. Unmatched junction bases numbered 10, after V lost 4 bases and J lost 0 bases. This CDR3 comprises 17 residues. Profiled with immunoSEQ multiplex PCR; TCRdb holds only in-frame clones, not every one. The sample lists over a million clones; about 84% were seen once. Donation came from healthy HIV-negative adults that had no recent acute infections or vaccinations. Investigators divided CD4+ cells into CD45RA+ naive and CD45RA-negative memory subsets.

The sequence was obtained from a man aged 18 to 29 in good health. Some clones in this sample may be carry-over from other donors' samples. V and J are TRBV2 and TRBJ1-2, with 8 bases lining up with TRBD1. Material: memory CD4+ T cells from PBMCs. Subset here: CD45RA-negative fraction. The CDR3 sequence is CASSVQRTGRSNYGYTF. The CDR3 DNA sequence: TGTGCCAGCAGTGTCCAAAGGACAGGGCGCTCTAACTATGGCTACACCTTC.